The table lists the clone carrying this T cell receptor (beta chain) with a few counts. No antigen is known for it. The source of the sample is a study of shared clonotypes between healthy human individuals. Trimming shortened V by 2 bases and J by 2 bases, and 10 bases separated the two germline ends. Germline CDR1 and CDR2: SGHTA and FQGNSA. The CDR3 is made up of 15 amino acids. General observations from the study: As a rule, naive subsets had a larger estimated richness than memory subsets. Several donors shared approximately 5% of their naive CD4 clonotypes. Despite large depth, sorted-subset datasets appeared incompletely sequenced.

Splitting of each subset's genomic DNA was done evenly across several immunoSEQ plates. Some clones are missing from TCRdb's copy, which holds only in-frame ones; the method was immunoSEQ multiplex PCR. The repertoire holds over 950,000 clones, 70% to 80% seen once, with about 0.89% in the top ten. The clonotype comes from a man aged 18 to 30 in good health. Some clones in this sample may be carry-over from other donors' samples. This chain links TRBV7-2 with TRBJ2-1; tentative D call: TRBD2 (6 bases). The specimen was memory CD4+ T cells from PBMCs. The subset is: CD45RA-negative fraction. The CDR3 loop is CASSLRRDPYNEQFF. For the CDR3, the DNA is TGTGCCAGCAGCTTAAGGCGGGACCCCTACAATGAGCAGTTCTTC.